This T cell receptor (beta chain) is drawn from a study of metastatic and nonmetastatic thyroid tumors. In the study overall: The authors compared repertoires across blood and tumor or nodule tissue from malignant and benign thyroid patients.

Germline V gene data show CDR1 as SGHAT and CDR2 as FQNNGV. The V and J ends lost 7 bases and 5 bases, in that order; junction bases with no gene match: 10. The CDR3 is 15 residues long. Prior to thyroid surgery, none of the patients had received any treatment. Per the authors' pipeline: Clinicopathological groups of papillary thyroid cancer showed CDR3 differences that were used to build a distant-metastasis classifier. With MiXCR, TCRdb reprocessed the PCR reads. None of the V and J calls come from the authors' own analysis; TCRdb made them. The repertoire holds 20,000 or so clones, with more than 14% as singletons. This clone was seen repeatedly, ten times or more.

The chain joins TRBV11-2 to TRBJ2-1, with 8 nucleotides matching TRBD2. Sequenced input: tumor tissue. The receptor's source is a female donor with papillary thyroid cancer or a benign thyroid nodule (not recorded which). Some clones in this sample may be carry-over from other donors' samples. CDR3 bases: TGTGCCAGCATCAGGGGCAGCGGGGGAAACAATGAGCAGTTCTTC. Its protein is CASIRGSGGNNEQFF.